Listed below are T cell receptor beta chains from one sample, sequenced in a study of CD8 T cells in Susac syndrome. TCRdb re-called the immunoSEQ multiplex PCR reads through MiXCR, storing one row per CDR3 protein. The data contain about 53,000 distinct CDR3 sequences, roughly 94% of them singletons. The sample taken for sequencing was CD8+ T cells from PBMCs. These receptors were collected from a human donor with Susac syndrome. CDR3s include the opening cysteine and the closing phenylalanine or tryptophan. Each record gives: clone size, V gene, D gene, J gene, CDR3 DNA, CDR3 protein. D genes are given only for firm matches. Rows give clone size only sometimes, using once, few, many, or a class for an expanded clone.

NA	TRBV2	TRBD2	TRBJ2-7	TGTGCCAGCGGAAACGGACTAGCGGGGACCACTTACGAGCAGTACTTC	CASGNGLAGTTYEQYF
NA	TRBV4-1	NA	TRBJ1-1	TGCGCCAGCAGCCAACCCGGGGGCCTCCCCGCAAGAGACACTGAAGCTTTCTTT	CASSQPGGLPARDTEAFF
NA	TRBV15	NA	TRBJ2-5	TGTGCCACCACCCCGACCTCCCAAGAGACCCAGTACTTC	CATTPTSQETQYF
NA	TRBV4-2	NA	TRBJ2-7	TGTGCCAGCAGCCGTACCCCCTACGAGCAGTACTTC	CASSRTPYEQYF
NA	TRBV5-6	NA	TRBJ2-7	TGTGCCAGCAGCTTGGGATTGGGGACCTACGAGCAGTACTTC	CASSLGLGTYEQYF
once	TRBV15	NA	TRBJ2-7	TGTGCCACCAGCTACATGCAGGGGTCTTACGAGCAGTACTTC	CATSYMQGSYEQYF
NA	TRBV24-1	NA	TRBJ1-2	TGTGCCACCAGTGATGCCGGGACCGATGGCTACACCTTC	CATSDAGTDGYTF
NA	TRBV5-6	NA	TRBJ1-5	TGTGCCAGCAGCTTGGCCAGGGAGGGTCTTTATCAGCCCCAGCATTTT	CASSLAREGLYQPQHF
NA	TRBV29-1	NA	TRBJ2-2	TGCAGCGTTGAAGATCGTGGCCAGCATGGCACCGGGGAGCTGTTTTTT	CSVEDRGQHGTGELFF
NA	TRBV3-1	NA	TRBJ2-1	TGTGCCAGCAGCCAAGACAGAGATCCACCATATGAGCAGTTCTTC	CASSQDRDPPYEQFF
NA	TRBV29-1	TRBD1	TRBJ1-2	TGCAGCCCCCCCCCGGGAGGGACAGGAGATAATGGCTACACCTTC	CSPPPGGTGDNGYTF
NA	TRBV5-6	NA	TRBJ2-1	TGTGCCAGCAGCTTAGGGACGGGCCGTTACAATGAGCAGTTCTTC	CASSLGTGRYNEQFF
NA	TRBV27	NA	TRBJ2-7	TGTGCCAGCAGGACAGCGAACTACGAGCAGTACTTC	CASRTANYEQYF